Below are 17 T cell receptor beta chains sequenced from a single sample in a study. TCRdb analysed the RT-PCR reads with MiXCR anew, one entry per CDR3 protein. The repertoire includes more than 600,000 distinct CDR3 sequences, approximately 14% of them detected once, and 3.6% sits in the top ten. Sequenced sample: memory CD4+ T cells from blood. The source of these receptors is a female donor in good health, serving as a healthy control.

This clonotype was detected only a few times. The chain has TRBV20-1 and TRBJ2-2, with TRBD1 identical over 9 bases. Trimming took 3 bases from V and 3 from J; bases not matched to a gene: 2. The CDR3 has 14 residues. The germline V gene has CDR1 DFQATT and CDR2 SNEGSKA (reference sequence). The CDR3, as DNA: TGCAGTGCTAGCGGGACAGGGTACACCGGGGAGCTGTTTTTT. Protein sequence: CSASGTGYTGELFF.

This clonotype was counted only a few times. The chain is built from TRBV10-3 and TRBJ2-5; 7 bases are shared with TRBD1. Germline V lookup: CDR1 ENHRY, CDR2 SYGVKD. This CDR3 spans 14 amino acids. J lost 0 bases, V lost 10 bases, and 8 bases had no gene match. The CDR3: CATQQGQNQETQYF. The CDR3 coding sequence is TGTGCCACACAACAGGGGCAAAACCAAGAGACCCAGTACTTC.

The gene calls are TRBV12-3 or TRBV12-4 and TRBJ2-1; TRBD2 agrees at 16 bases. The CDR3 sequence is 18 residues long. V was pared by 7 bases and J by 2 bases, with 8 bases of the junction left unmatched. The CDR3 nucleotides are TGTGCCAGCACCCGAGGGACTAGCGGGAGGGTTACCTACAATGAGCAGTTCTTC. This sequence encodes CASTRGTSGRVTYNEQFF.

This clonotype was observed many times. A much bigger clone sits one base away, suggesting this may be a read error. The chain is built from TRBV10-3 and TRBJ2-3; D not certain. Germline-derived CDR1 and CDR2 are ENHRY and SYGVKD. The CDR3 runs to 11 residues. Trimming took 4 bases from V and 1 from J, leaving 0 bases between them. The CDR3 sequence is CAISGTDTQYF. CDR3 in DNA: TGTGCCATCAGTGGCACAGATACGCAGTATTTT.

There are a few counts of this clonotype. The gene calls are TRBV7-6 and TRBJ2-1; 10 bases agree with TRBD2. CDR1 and CDR2 (germline): SGHVS, FNYEAQ. The V segment lost 8 bases and the J segment 7 bases; nucleotides outside the gene matches: 11. The CDR3 extends over 15 amino acids. The CDR3 bases are TGTGCCAGCGGAGCTAGCGGGAGTATCGGAAATGAGCAGTTCTTC. It encodes CASGASGSIGNEQFF.

With regard to this clonotype: A much larger clone differs from this one at a single base, so this may be a read error. The chain uses TRBV10-3 and TRBJ1-1; 7 nucleotides line up with TRBD1. V trimming: 4 bases; J trimming: 9 bases; junction bases outside the gene matches: 8. Germline CDR1 ENHRY, CDR2 SYGVKD. The CDR3 is 13 amino acids. The CDR3 region is CAISGQTGTKAFF. Here the CDR3 DNA reads TGTGCCATCAGTGGGCAGACAGGGACTAAAGCTTTCTTT.

Only a few counts were recorded for this clonotype. CDR3 coding DNA: TGTGCCACCAGCACAGCAGGGGGACCCACGATTCGGGCTTTCTTT. This gives the protein CATSTAGGPTIRAFF. The gene calls are TRBV15 and TRBJ1-1, with 7 bases matching TRBD1. Germline trimming cut 4 bases from V and 11 bases from J; bases unmatched to any gene: 16. There are 15 residues in the CDR3. Per the germline V gene, CDR1 is LNHNV and CDR2 is YYDKDF (reference sequence).

This clonotype was found a few times. The rearrangement uses TRBV20-1 and TRBJ1-1; 7 positions agree with TRBD1. The V gene end was trimmed by 0 bases and the J gene end by 1 base; junction bases not matched to a gene: 2. This CDR3 has 14 amino acids. Germline-derived CDR1 and CDR2 are DFQATT and SNEGSKA (reference sequence). In DNA, the CDR3 is TGCAGTGCTAGAGAGGGACAGCCGAACACTGAAGCTTTCTTT. It is translated as CSAREGQPNTEAFF.

This clonotype was seen a few times. V usage is TRBV19 and J usage is TRBJ2-1; D is undetermined. Germline V gene sequence: CDR1 LNHDA, CDR2 SQIVND (reference sequence). V was cut by 6 bases and J by 0 bases, with 12 bases left in between. The length of the CDR3 is 15 residues. The CDR3 here is CASSPGWASYNEQFF. The CDR3, as DNA: TGTGCCAGTAGCCCCGGGTGGGCCTCCTACAATGAGCAGTTCTTC.

The chain has TRBV7-2 and TRBJ2-1; the D gene is possibly TRBD2 (6 bases). The germline V and J ends were trimmed by 5 bases and 8 bases, with 22 bases remaining between them. This CDR3 is built from 16 residues. In germline, CDR1 is SGHTA, CDR2 FQGNSA. The CDR3 region is CASSLLGGRGAYEQFF. The CDR3 DNA follows: TGTGCCAGCAGCCTACTCGGGGGAAGGGGCGCATATGAGCAGTTCTTC. Variable domain in full (rest from reference TRBV7-2 and TRBJ2-1): GAGVSQSPSNKVTEKGKDVELRCDPISGHTALYWYRQSLGQGLEFLIYFQGNSAPDKSGLPSDRFSAERTGGSVSTLTIQRTQQEDSAVYLCASSLLGGRGAYEQFFGPGTRLTVL.

Regarding this clonotype: An end of the junction differs from the germline gene, which may be a read error. The chain uses TRBV29-1 and TRBJ1-1, with a weak D call TRBD1 (6 bases). Germline CDR1 SQVTM, CDR2 ANQGSEA. CDR3 length: 14 residues. The CDR3 region is CSASWGGANTEDFF. The CDR3 region has the DNA TGCAGCGCCTCTTGGGGGGGGGCGAACACTGAAGATTTCTTT.

The chain employs TRBV6-2 or TRBV6-3 and TRBJ2-3; D uncertain. This CDR3 region has 16 residues. Germline-derived CDR1 and CDR2 are MNHEY and SVGEGT. Between the trimmed V and J ends, which lost 1 base and 0 bases, there was a span of 11 bases. The DNA of the CDR3 is TGTGCCAGCAGTTACTTTTCGGGTAGGAGCACAGATACGCAGTATTTT. It codes for CASSYFSGRSTDTQYF.

This clonotype has just a few counts. The chain carries TRBV19 and TRBJ2-1; D unclear. CDR1 is LNHDA, CDR2 SQIVND, per germline (reference sequence). This CDR3 has 17 residues. V lost 1 base, J lost 7 bases, and 20 bases lay in between. The CDR3 spells CASSIVSDTRYPNEQFF. The CDR3 nucleotides are TGTGCCAGTAGTATAGTCTCTGACACACGCTACCCTAATGAGCAGTTCTTC.

This clonotype was detected ten times or more. This chain uses TRBV20-1 with TRBJ1-4; 7 positions agree with TRBD1. This CDR3 comprises 13 residues. The J segment lost 5 bases and the V segment lost 5 bases, leaving 5 bases of the junction unmatched. Germline V lookup: CDR1 DFQATT, CDR2 SNEGSKA (reference sequence). This CDR3 is CSAFDRENEKLFF. The CDR3 DNA follows: TGCAGTGCTTTTGACAGGGAGAATGAAAAACTGTTTTTT.

This clonotype was recorded once. V and J are TRBV7-8 and TRBJ1-3, with a weak D call TRBD1 (6 bases). The CDR3 contains 14 residues. Germline-derived CDR1 and CDR2 are SGHVS and FQNEAQ. With 2 bases removed from V and 10 bases from J, the gap between germline ends came to 15 bases. CDR3 loop: CASSLTARGATIYF. CDR3 DNA: TGTGCCAGCAGCTTAACGGCAAGGGGGGCGACCATATATTTT.

Many counts were recorded for this clonotype. The chain uses TRBV5-1 and TRBJ2-1; D is unclear. The germline CDR1 and CDR2 sequences are SGHRS and YFSETQ. Between the trimmed V and J ends, which lost 2 bases and 5 bases, there was a span of 11 bases. The CDR3 spans 14 residues. This CDR3 reads CASSFTNGNNEQFF. CDR3 nucleotides: TGCGCCAGCAGCTTTACTAACGGCAACAATGAGCAGTTCTTC.

Many counts were recorded for this clonotype. V and J are TRBV20-1 and TRBJ1-2; a weak D match, TRBD1 (5 bases). Germline lookup yields CDR1 DFQATT and CDR2 SNEGSKA (reference sequence). This CDR3 is 13 amino acids long. V gave up 5 bases and J gave up 4 bases, with 14 bases separating them. CDR3 sequence: CSAELGGFYGYTF. Here the CDR3 DNA reads TGCAGTGCTGAGTTGGGGGGGTTCTATGGCTACACCTTC.